A selection of T cell receptor beta chains follows, all from one sample in a study of shared clonotypes between healthy human individuals. The repertoire was sequenced with immunoSEQ multiplex PCR; TCRdb's copy has only in-frame clones and lacks some. The data show over a million clones, around 95% seen once. Sequencing was done on a sample of naive CD4+ T cells sorted from blood. The receptors shown here come from a man aged 25-45 years in good health. Each CDR3 is given with its conserved first and last residue. The D gene is left open where the match is weak. Only part of the rows carry a size: once, few, many, or a class if the clone is expanded.

clone_size: NA; j_call: TRBJ2-7; d_call: NA; v_call: TRBV6-6; cdr3_aa: CASRFLGQEAYEQYF; cdr3_nt: TGTGCCAGCAGGTTTTTAGGACAAGAGGCATACGAGCAGTACTTC
clone_size: NA; j_call: TRBJ2-1; d_call: TRBD2; v_call: TRBV19; cdr3_aa: CASSPGTSRLSEQFF; cdr3_nt: TGTGCCAGTAGTCCAGGGACTAGTAGGCTTTCCGAGCAGTTCTTC
clone_size: NA; j_call: TRBJ2-1; d_call: NA; v_call: TRBV6-5; cdr3_aa: CASSPTVANEQFF; cdr3_nt: TGTGCCAGCAGTCCGACGGTCGCCAATGAGCAGTTCTTC
clone_size: once; j_call: TRBJ2-7; d_call: NA; v_call: TRBV28; cdr3_aa: CASSISSYYEQYF; cdr3_nt: TGTGCCAGCAGTATTTCAAGCTACTACGAGCAGTACTTC
clone_size: NA; j_call: TRBJ2-2; d_call: NA; v_call: TRBV27; cdr3_aa: CASSLLRGVSTGELFF; cdr3_nt: TGTGCCAGCAGTCTTCTGAGGGGCGTAAGCACCGGGGAGCTGTTTTTT
clone_size: NA; j_call: TRBJ2-7; d_call: NA; v_call: TRBV14; cdr3_aa: CASSQDHGRGRQYF; cdr3_nt: TGTGCCAGCAGCCAAGATCACGGTCGAGGTAGGCAGTACTTC
clone_size: NA; j_call: TRBJ2-2; d_call: TRBD2; v_call: TRBV19; cdr3_aa: CASSIWAGVDTGELFF; cdr3_nt: TGTGCCAGTAGTATTTGGGCGGGAGTCGACACCGGGGAGCTGTTTTTT
clone_size: NA; j_call: TRBJ2-7; d_call: NA; v_call: TRBV6-5; cdr3_aa: CASSPVLFGWQYF; cdr3_nt: TGTGCCAGCAGCCCTGTGCTGTTTGGTTGGCAGTACTTC
clone_size: NA; j_call: TRBJ2-4; d_call: NA; v_call: TRBV18; cdr3_aa: CASSRQGRGNIQYF; cdr3_nt: TGTGCCAGCTCACGACAGGGGAGGGGAAACATTCAGTACTTC
clone_size: NA; j_call: TRBJ1-4; d_call: TRBD1; v_call: TRBV11-2; cdr3_aa: CASTGTEREKLFF; cdr3_nt: TGTGCCAGCACGGGGACAGAAAGGGAAAAACTGTTTTTT
clone_size: NA; j_call: TRBJ2-5; d_call: NA; v_call: TRBV7-9; cdr3_aa: CASSLSPDRYQETQYF; cdr3_nt: TGTGCCAGCAGCTTAAGCCCCGACAGATACCAAGAGACCCAGTACTTC
clone_size: NA; j_call: TRBJ2-1; d_call: TRBD2; v_call: TRBV5-1; cdr3_aa: CASSLGTSGAYNEQFF; cdr3_nt: TGCGCCAGCAGCCTGGGGACTAGCGGAGCCTACAATGAGCAGTTCTTC
clone_size: NA; j_call: TRBJ2-7; d_call: TRBD1; v_call: TRBV28; cdr3_aa: CASSLRGWLDRGYEQYF; cdr3_nt: TGTGCCAGCAGTTTACGAGGATGGTTGGACAGGGGCTACGAGCAGTACTTC
clone_size: NA; j_call: TRBJ2-1; d_call: TRBD2; v_call: TRBV5-1; cdr3_aa: CASRGGLAGQGYNEQFF; cdr3_nt: TGCGCCAGCAGGGGGGGACTAGCGGGACAGGGCTACAATGAGCAGTTCTTC
clone_size: NA; j_call: TRBJ2-3; d_call: TRBD2; v_call: TRBV5-1; cdr3_aa: CASSSALAGAKRADTQYF; cdr3_nt: TGCGCCAGCAGCTCCGCTTTAGCGGGAGCCAAAAGGGCAGATACGCAGTATTTT
clone_size: NA; j_call: TRBJ2-1; d_call: NA; v_call: TRBV27; cdr3_aa: CASSFGPDEQFF; cdr3_nt: TGTGCCAGCAGTTTTGGACCTGATGAGCAGTTCTTC
clone_size: once; j_call: TRBJ2-7; d_call: TRBD1; v_call: TRBV19; cdr3_aa: CASSIRETTTGTGVYEQYF; cdr3_nt: TGTGCCAGTAGTATCAGAGAAACGACCACAGGGACAGGGGTCTACGAGCAGTACTTC
clone_size: NA; j_call: TRBJ2-2; d_call: NA; v_call: TRBV10-3; cdr3_aa: CAISEYSGRNTGELFF; cdr3_nt: TGTGCCATCAGTGAATACTCTGGGAGGAACACCGGGGAGCTGTTTTTT
clone_size: NA; j_call: TRBJ2-3; d_call: NA; v_call: TRBV7-2; cdr3_aa: CASSPGWGGQDTQYF; cdr3_nt: TGTGCCAGCAGCCCGGGTTGGGGCGGGCAAGATACGCAGTATTTT
clone_size: once; j_call: TRBJ1-5; d_call: NA; v_call: TRBV6-1; cdr3_aa: CASSEIRKGNQPQHF; cdr3_nt: TGTGCCAGCAGTGAAATAAGAAAGGGGAATCAGCCCCAGCATTTT
clone_size: NA; j_call: TRBJ1-4; d_call: TRBD1; v_call: TRBV9; cdr3_aa: CASSTTPGGEKLFF; cdr3_nt: TGTGCCAGCAGTACGACCCCAGGGGGGGAAAAACTGTTTTTT
clone_size: once; j_call: TRBJ1-1; d_call: TRBD1; v_call: TRBV6-6; cdr3_aa: CASSPRGRASEAFF; cdr3_nt: TGTGCCAGCAGTCCAAGGGGGCGGGCCAGTGAAGCTTTCTTT
clone_size: NA; j_call: TRBJ2-2; d_call: NA; v_call: TRBV2; cdr3_aa: CASAGEGELFF; cdr3_nt: TGTGCCAGCGCAGGGGAGGGGGAGCTGTTTTTT
clone_size: NA; j_call: TRBJ1-1; d_call: TRBD1; v_call: TRBV6-5; cdr3_aa: CASSPGQAWNTEAFF; cdr3_nt: TGTGCCAGCAGCCCCGGACAGGCCTGGAACACTGAAGCTTTCTTT
clone_size: NA; j_call: TRBJ2-7; d_call: NA; v_call: TRBV29-1; cdr3_aa: CSVAGGRTVYEQYF; cdr3_nt: TGCAGCGTTGCAGGGGGGAGAACGGTCTACGAGCAGTACTTC
clone_size: NA; j_call: TRBJ1-1; d_call: NA; v_call: TRBV29-1; cdr3_aa: CSVEGIPQEMNTEAFF; cdr3_nt: TGCAGCGTTGAAGGGATTCCACAGGAGATGAACACTGAAGCTTTCTTT
clone_size: NA; j_call: TRBJ2-3; d_call: TRBD1; v_call: TRBV10-3; cdr3_aa: CAISERQGSTDTQYF; cdr3_nt: TGTGCCATCAGTGAGAGACAGGGGTCCACAGATACGCAGTATTTT
clone_size: NA; j_call: TRBJ2-3; d_call: NA; v_call: TRBV18; cdr3_aa: CASSPLESTDTQYF; cdr3_nt: TGTGCCAGCTCACCGCTAGAAAGCACAGATACGCAGTATTTT
clone_size: NA; j_call: TRBJ1-4; d_call: NA; v_call: TRBV7-8; cdr3_aa: CASSLYRTVYQSNEKLFF; cdr3_nt: TGTGCCAGCAGCTTATACCGGACAGTTTATCAATCTAATGAAAAACTGTTTTTT
clone_size: NA; j_call: TRBJ1-5; d_call: NA; v_call: TRBV6-1; cdr3_aa: CASSGQMQPQHF; cdr3_nt: TGTGCCAGCAGCGGACAGATGCAGCCCCAGCATTTT
clone_size: NA; j_call: TRBJ2-2; d_call: NA; v_call: TRBV30; cdr3_aa: CAWRRTEGGELFF; cdr3_nt: TGTGCCTGGAGAAGAACTGAGGGCGGGGAGCTGTTTTTT
clone_size: NA; j_call: TRBJ2-3; d_call: NA; v_call: TRBV19; cdr3_aa: CASSIDGDTQYF; cdr3_nt: TGTGCCAGTAGTATCGACGGAGATACGCAGTATTTT
clone_size: NA; j_call: TRBJ2-5; d_call: TRBD2; v_call: TRBV18; cdr3_aa: CASSPARAGESETQYF; cdr3_nt: TGTGCCAGCTCACCTGCGCGAGCGGGAGAGAGTGAGACCCAGTACTTC
clone_size: NA; j_call: TRBJ2-1; d_call: NA; v_call: TRBV9; cdr3_aa: CASSVDPAGSNEQFF; cdr3_nt: TGTGCCAGCAGCGTAGATCCCGCAGGCTCAAATGAGCAGTTCTTC
clone_size: once; j_call: TRBJ2-7; d_call: NA; v_call: TRBV6-1; cdr3_aa: CASSEIWGRRNYEQYF; cdr3_nt: TGTGCCAGCAGTGAAATTTGGGGGAGGCGGAACTACGAGCAGTACTTC
clone_size: NA; j_call: TRBJ2-1; d_call: TRBD2; v_call: TRBV7-3; cdr3_aa: CASSLGIGSGYLNEQFF; cdr3_nt: TGTGCCAGCAGCTTAGGTATAGGTAGCGGGTACCTCAATGAGCAGTTCTTC
clone_size: once; j_call: TRBJ2-7; d_call: NA; v_call: TRBV2; cdr3_aa: CASSLQSYEQYF; cdr3_nt: TGTGCCAGCAGTTTACAGTCCTACGAGCAGTACTTC
clone_size: NA; j_call: TRBJ2-1; d_call: NA; v_call: TRBV5-1; cdr3_aa: CASSRVGVTYNEQFF; cdr3_nt: TGCGCCAGCAGCCGCGTGGGGGTCACCTACAATGAGCAGTTCTTC
clone_size: few; j_call: TRBJ1-5; d_call: TRBD1; v_call: TRBV5-1; cdr3_aa: CASSLGARGLNQPQHF; cdr3_nt: TGCGCCAGCAGCTTAGGGGCCAGGGGGCTAAATCAGCCCCAGCATTTT
clone_size: NA; j_call: TRBJ2-6; d_call: NA; v_call: TRBV7-8; cdr3_aa: CASSPHFRGGANVLTF; cdr3_nt: TGTGCCAGCAGCCCCCACTTCAGGGGTGGGGCCAACGTCCTGACTTTC
clone_size: NA; j_call: TRBJ1-1; d_call: NA; v_call: TRBV9; cdr3_aa: CASSVSWGLNTEAFF; cdr3_nt: TGTGCCAGCAGCGTATCATGGGGCCTGAACACTGAAGCTTTCTTT
clone_size: NA; j_call: TRBJ2-6; d_call: NA; v_call: TRBV25-1; cdr3_aa: CASSESQLGVGANVLTF; cdr3_nt: TGTGCCAGCAGTGAATCCCAGCTTGGTGTTGGGGCCAACGTCCTGACTTTC